The present T cell receptor beta chain was sequenced within a study of shared T cell receptors in the human thymus. TCRdb's copy holds only in-frame clones and misses some; the assay was immunoSEQ multiplex PCR. The table shows 450,000 to 650,000 clones, with 75% to 85% occurring only once. This CDR3 comprises 14 residues. With 6 bases clipped from V and 5 bases from J, the junction kept 7 bases outside the gene matches. The germline gives CDR1 GTSNPN, CDR2 SVGIG (reference sequence). These data were also filed under a second study, of human thymus T cells. This second study says: Blood and thymic repertoires both appeared biased in V and J gene usage. Related work showed strongly overlapping thymic repertoires across unrelated individuals.

The chain employs TRBV30 and TRBJ2-1, with 10 bases matching TRBD1. Material for sequencing was thymocytes. This clonotype was sampled from a boy in the first two years of life with a congenital heart defect. CDR3 loop: CACRQGAPDNEQFF. CDR3 in DNA: TGTGCCTGCCGACAGGGGGCCCCTGACAATGAGCAGTTCTTC.